This TCR beta chain was sequenced in a study of CD8 T cells in Susac syndrome. RNA amounts of roughly 0.5 to 1 ug underwent reverse transcription with random hexamers. Using its own MiXCR run on the immunoSEQ multiplex PCR reads, TCRdb lists one record per CDR3 protein. Seen here are roughly 130,000 distinct CDR3 sequences, about 95% observed once, and the top ten hold more than 0.09%. The authors sequenced TCR beta from blood CD8+ and CD4+ T cells. TEMRA cells were enriched by FACS, and CD4+ and CD8+ T cells were negatively isolated. The CDR3 sequence is 15 residues long. Per the germline V gene, CDR1 is SQVTM and CDR2 is ANQGSEA. The ends were cut back, 1 base at V and 3 bases at J, with 15 bases in the middle.

V is TRBV29-1 and J is TRBJ2-5; D not certain. The sequence was obtained from a human donor in good health. Sequenced sample: CD4+ T cells from PBMCs. CDR3 DNA: TGCAGCGTTGAAGGTATAGGGTTCTCTGAAGAGACCCAGTACTTC. Its protein is CSVEGIGFSEETQYF.